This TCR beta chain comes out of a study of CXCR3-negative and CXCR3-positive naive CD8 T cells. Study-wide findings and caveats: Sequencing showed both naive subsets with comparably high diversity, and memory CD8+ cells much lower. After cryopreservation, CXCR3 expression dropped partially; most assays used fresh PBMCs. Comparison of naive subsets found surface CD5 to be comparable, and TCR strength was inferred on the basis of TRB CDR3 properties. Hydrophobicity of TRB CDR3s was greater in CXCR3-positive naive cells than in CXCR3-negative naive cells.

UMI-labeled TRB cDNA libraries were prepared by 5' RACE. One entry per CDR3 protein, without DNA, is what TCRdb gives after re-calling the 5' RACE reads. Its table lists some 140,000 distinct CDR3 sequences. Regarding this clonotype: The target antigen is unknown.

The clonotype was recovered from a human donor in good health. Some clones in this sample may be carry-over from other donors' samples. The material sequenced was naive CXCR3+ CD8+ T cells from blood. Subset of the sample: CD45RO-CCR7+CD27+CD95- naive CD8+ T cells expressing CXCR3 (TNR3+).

CDR3: CASSLDGLADNEQFF. The rearrangement uses TRBV11-2 and TRBJ2-1; TCRdb picks TRBD2, but there is no DNA to check that call. Germline V lookup: CDR1 SGHAT, CDR2 FQNNGV. There are 15 residues in the CDR3.